This note documents a single T cell receptor beta chain sequence. Its antigen remains unidentified. At one of its ends the junction is not consistent with the germline gene, which may arise from a read error. This record belongs to a study of cytomegalovirus exposure and HLA in healthy donors. Study information: A subsequent analysis reported that the 95 to 150 validation repertoires were produced on the same platform that had also been used for the roughly 670 first-cohort repertoires. The study, taken as a whole, reports: The authors listed around 150 TCR beta chains as cytomegalovirus-associated.

This table comes from immunoSEQ multiplex PCR, and its TCRdb copy is limited to in-frame clones, with some not included. This table holds 100,000 or so clones, around 88% found once. CDR1 SSHAT and CDR2 FNYEAQ come from the germline V gene (reference sequence). There are 13 residues in the CDR3. The chain uses TRBV7-7 and TRBJ2-5, with D possibly matching TRBD1 (6 bases). The sequenced material came from PBMCs. The TCR originated in a woman aged 25 to 39 in good health and CMV-seronegative. DNA of the CDR3: TGTGCTAGCAGCAAGTCGGACAGAGAGACCCAGTACTTC. Amino acid sequence: CASSKSDRETQYF.